This entry describes one T cell receptor (beta chain). Its target is not known. The CDR3 is made up of 15 amino acids. V shed 0 bases and J 5 bases; nucleotides not matched to a gene: 4. Germline CDR1 reads SGHTA; CDR2 reads FQGNSA. TCRdb's table, derived via immunoSEQ multiplex PCR, lists solely in-frame clones and lacks some. The table has more than 95,000 clones, 88% seen once. These data are taken from a study of T cell responses to AZD1222 COVID-19 vaccine. Study outcomes and limitations: Nearly half of spike-specific TCRs reportedly go after variant regions that carry no mutations. Baseline serology detected seropositivity in only five or six AZD1222 recipients. The peak T cell response came first, and repertoires were sampled only after it.

Second-dose intervals of approximately 4 or approximately 12 weeks were pooled. The material was peripheral blood, obtained 28 days after the second AZD1222 dose. The V call is TRBV7-2, the J call TRBJ1-1, with 9 bases identical to TRBD1. The sequence was collected from an adult who received the AZD1222 COVID-19 vaccine. CDR3: CASSLAGTGRTEAFF. The DNA for the CDR3 is TGTGCCAGCAGCTTAGCCGGGACAGGGAGGACTGAAGCTTTCTTT.